Below are 2 T cell receptor beta chains sequenced from a single sample in a study of graft-versus-host responses after intestinal transplantation. Produced via immunoSEQ multiplex PCR; TCRdb's table is partial and in-frame only. The table lists around 110,000 clones, approximately 90% of them singletons, with less than 0.85% in the top ten. Which antigens these TCRs recognize remains unknown. The sample here was unstimulated CD4+ T cells sorted from spleen or lymph node cells, taken before transplant. These receptor sequences come from a human donor who was the organ donor for an intestinal transplant.

This clone was seen a handful of times. This chain links TRBV5-4 with TRBJ2-2; 11 bases agree with TRBD2. J lost 1 base, V lost 10 bases, and 12 bases had no gene match. The CDR3 has 17 amino acids. CDR1 is SGHNT and CDR2 is YYREEE in the germline V gene (reference sequence). As DNA, the CDR3 is TGTGCCCCCAGGGCGGGCCTAGCGGGGGGGAACACCGGGGAGCTGTTTTTT. It specifies CAPRAGLAGGNTGELFF.

Relative to its sample, this clone is medium-sized. V is TRBV7-2 and J is TRBJ2-1; D gene uncertain. The V gene's germline CDR1 is SGHTA and CDR2 FQGNSA. There are 15 residues in the CDR3. With 2 bases removed from V and 7 bases from J, the gap between germline ends came to 15 bases. CDR3 sequence: CASSLSFGLGNEQFF. The CDR3 DNA reads TGTGCCAGCAGCTTAAGTTTCGGCCTAGGGAATGAGCAGTTCTTC.